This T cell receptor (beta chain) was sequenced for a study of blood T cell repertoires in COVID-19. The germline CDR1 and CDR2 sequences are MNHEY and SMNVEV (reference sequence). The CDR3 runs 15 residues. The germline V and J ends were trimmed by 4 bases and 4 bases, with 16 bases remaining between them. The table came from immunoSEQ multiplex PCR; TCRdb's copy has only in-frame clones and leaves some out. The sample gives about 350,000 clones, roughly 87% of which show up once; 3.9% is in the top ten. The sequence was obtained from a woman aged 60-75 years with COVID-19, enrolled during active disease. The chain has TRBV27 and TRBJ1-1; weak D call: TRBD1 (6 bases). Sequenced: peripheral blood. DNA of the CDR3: TGTGCCAGCAGTTCCGCAGGGGCCCAGTTCACTGAAGCTTTCTTT. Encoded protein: CASSSAGAQFTEAFF.